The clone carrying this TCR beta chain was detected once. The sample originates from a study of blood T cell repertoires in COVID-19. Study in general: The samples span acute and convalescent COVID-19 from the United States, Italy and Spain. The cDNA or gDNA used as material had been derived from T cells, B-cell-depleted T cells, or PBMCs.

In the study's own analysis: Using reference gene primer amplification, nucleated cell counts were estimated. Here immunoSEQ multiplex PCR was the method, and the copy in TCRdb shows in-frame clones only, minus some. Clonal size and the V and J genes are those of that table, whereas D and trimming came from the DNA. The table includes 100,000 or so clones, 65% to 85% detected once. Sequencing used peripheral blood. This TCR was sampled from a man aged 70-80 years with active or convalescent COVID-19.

The DNA for the CDR3 is TGTGCCAGTAGTTTACTGACTAGCGGGGGAGGTAATGAGCAGTTCTTC. Translated: CASSLLTSGGGNEQFF. The chain has TRBV19 and TRBJ2-1; 12 nucleotides agree with TRBD2. V gave up 5 bases and J gave up 7 bases; unmatched junction bases: 9. Germline CDR1 reads LNHDA; CDR2 reads SQIVND (reference sequence). The CDR3 runs to 16 residues.